This T cell receptor (beta chain) stems from a study of Ad26.COV2.S vaccination and SARS-CoV-2 variants. Study-level points and caveats: Researchers cautioned that TCR breadth and depth analyses may have underestimated total T cell responses.

Treatment: about 20 received Ad26.COV2.S at low or high dose, single or two shots; several received placebo; per-sample allocation not given. Specimens were obtained on day 63 following the first vaccine or placebo injection. An adult aged 18-55 years in Boston served as the donor. About this clone: Its antigen is still unknown.

The V gene lost 0 bases and the J gene lost 5 bases, with 10 bases spanning the gap. In germline, CDR1 is SEHNR, CDR2 FQNEAQ (reference sequence). The CDR3 consists of 14 residues. TCRdb's table, derived via immunoSEQ multiplex PCR, lists solely in-frame clones and lacks some. The sample lists about 400,000 clones, approximately 89% occurring once. The chain couples TRBV7-9 to TRBJ2-5, with D unresolved. Sequenced material: peripheral blood, taken in a trial of Ad26.COV2.S vaccine versus placebo. The sequence was obtained from a person between 18 and 59 years old who received the Ad26.COV2.S COVID-19 vaccine or a placebo. This chain's CDR3 is CASSLAKGRETQYF. The CDR3 DNA follows: TGTGCCAGCAGCTTAGCGAAGGGCCGGGAGACCCAGTACTTC.